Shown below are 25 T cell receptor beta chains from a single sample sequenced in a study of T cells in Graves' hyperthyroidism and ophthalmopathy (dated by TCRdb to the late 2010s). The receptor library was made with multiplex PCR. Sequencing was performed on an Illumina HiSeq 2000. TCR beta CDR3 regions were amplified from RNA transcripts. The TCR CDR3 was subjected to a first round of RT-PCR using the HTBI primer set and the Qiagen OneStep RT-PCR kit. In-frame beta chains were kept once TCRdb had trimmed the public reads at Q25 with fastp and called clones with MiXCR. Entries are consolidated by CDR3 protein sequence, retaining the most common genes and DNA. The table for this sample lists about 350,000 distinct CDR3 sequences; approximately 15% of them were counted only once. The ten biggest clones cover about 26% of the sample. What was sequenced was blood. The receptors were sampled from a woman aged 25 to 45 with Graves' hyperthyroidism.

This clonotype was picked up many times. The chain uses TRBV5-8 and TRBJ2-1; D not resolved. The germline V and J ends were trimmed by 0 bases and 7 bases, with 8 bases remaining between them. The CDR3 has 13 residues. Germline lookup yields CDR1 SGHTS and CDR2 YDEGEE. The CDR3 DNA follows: TGTGCCAGCAGCTTGGCGGCCAGGAATGAGCAGTTCTTC. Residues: CASSLAARNEQFF.

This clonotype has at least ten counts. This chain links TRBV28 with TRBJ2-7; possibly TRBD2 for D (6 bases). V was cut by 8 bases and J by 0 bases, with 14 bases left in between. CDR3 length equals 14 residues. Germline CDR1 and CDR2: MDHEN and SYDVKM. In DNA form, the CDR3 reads TGTGCCAGCGGGCTGGAGGGATTCTCCTACGAGCAGTACTTC. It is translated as CASGLEGFSYEQYF.

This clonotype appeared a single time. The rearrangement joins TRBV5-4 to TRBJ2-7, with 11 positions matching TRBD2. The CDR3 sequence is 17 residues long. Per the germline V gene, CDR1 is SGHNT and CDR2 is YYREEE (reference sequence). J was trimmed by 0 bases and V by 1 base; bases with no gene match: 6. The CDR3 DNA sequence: TGTGCCAGCAGCTTGTCTAGCGGGGGGAGTATCTCCTACGAGCAGTACTTC. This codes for CASSLSSGGSISYEQYF. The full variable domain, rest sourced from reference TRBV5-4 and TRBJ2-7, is ETGVTQSPTHLIKTRGQQVTLRCSSQSGHNTVSWYQQALGQGPQFIFQYYREEENGRGNFPPRFSGLQFPNYSSELNVNALELDDSALYLCASSLSSGGSISYEQYFGPGTRLTVT.

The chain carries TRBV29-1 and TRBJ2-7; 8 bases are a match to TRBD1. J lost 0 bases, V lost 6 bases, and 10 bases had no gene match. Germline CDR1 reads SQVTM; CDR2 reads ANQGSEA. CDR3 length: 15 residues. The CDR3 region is CSVLGTGDSSYEQYF. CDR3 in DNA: TGCAGCGTACTGGGGACAGGCGACAGCTCCTACGAGCAGTACTTC.

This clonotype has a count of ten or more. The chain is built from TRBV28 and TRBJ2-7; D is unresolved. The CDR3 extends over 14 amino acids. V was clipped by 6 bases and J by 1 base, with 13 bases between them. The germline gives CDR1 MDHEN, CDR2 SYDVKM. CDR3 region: CASSAPGVSYEQYF. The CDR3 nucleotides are TGTGCCAGCAGCGCACCGGGCGTTTCCTACGAGCAGTACTTC.

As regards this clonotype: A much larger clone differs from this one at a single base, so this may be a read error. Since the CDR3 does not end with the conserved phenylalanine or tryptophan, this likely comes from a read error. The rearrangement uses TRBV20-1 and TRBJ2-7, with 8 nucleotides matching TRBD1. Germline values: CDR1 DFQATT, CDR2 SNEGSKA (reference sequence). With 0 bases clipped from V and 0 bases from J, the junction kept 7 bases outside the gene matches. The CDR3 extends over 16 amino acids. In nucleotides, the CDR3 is TGCAGTGCTAGAGACCCCCAGGGGGCGAGCTCCTACGAGCAGTACCTC. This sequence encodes CSARDPQGASSYEQYL.

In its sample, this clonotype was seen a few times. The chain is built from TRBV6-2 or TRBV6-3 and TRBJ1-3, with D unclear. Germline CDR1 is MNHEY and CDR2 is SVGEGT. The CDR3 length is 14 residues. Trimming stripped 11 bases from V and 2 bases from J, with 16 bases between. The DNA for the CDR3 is TGTGCCGGCCCGATGATTAGAGCTGGAAACACCATATATTTT. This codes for CAGPMIRAGNTIYF.

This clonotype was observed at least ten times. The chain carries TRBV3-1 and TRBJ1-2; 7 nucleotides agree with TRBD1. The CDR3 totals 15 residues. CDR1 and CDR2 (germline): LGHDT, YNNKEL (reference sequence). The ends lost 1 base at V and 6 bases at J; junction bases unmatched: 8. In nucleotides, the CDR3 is TGTGCCAGCAGCCAAGGGGGAGGGGGCGCTCATGGCTACACCTTC. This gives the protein CASSQGGGGAHGYTF.

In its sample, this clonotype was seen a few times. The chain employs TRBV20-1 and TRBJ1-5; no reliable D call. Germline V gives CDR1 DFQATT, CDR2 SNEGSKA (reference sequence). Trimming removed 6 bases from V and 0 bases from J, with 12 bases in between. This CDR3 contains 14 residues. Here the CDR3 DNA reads TGCAGTGCCAAAGGGCTATATAGCAATCAGCCCCAGCATTTT. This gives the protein CSAKGLYSNQPQHF.

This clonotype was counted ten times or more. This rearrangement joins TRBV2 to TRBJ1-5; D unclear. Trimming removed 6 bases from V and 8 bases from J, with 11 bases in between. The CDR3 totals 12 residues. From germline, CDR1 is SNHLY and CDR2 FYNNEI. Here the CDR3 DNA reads TGTGCCAGCAGGAATAACGTTGAGCCCCAGCATTTT. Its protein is CASRNNVEPQHF.

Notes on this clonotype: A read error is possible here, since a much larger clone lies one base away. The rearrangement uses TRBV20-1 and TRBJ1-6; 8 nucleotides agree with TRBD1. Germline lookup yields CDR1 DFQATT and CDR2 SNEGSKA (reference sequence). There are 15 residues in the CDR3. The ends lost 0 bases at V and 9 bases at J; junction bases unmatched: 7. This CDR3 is CSAREPGQATSPLHF. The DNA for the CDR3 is TGCAGTGCTAGAGAACCGGGACAGGCCACTTCACCCCTCCACTTT.

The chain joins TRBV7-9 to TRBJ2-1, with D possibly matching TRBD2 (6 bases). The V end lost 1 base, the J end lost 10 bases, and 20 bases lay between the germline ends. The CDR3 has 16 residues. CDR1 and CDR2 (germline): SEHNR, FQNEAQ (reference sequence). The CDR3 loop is CASSLEGRLVSPEQFF. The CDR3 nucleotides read TGTGCCAGCAGCTTAGAGGGGCGACTAGTTTCCCCCGAGCAGTTCTTC.

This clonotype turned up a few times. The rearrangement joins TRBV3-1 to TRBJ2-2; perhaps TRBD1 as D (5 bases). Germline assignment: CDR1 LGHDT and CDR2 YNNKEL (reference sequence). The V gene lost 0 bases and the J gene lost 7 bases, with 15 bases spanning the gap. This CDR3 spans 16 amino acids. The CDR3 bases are TGTGCCAGCAGCCAAGAGGGGCGGAAGGCTGTCGGGGAGCTGTTTTTT. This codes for CASSQEGRKAVGELFF.

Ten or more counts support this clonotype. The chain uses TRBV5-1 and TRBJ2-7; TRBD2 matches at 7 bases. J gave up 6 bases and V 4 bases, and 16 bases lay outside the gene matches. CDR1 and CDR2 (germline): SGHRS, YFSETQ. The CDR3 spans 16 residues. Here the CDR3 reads CASSRQAGRETGEQYF. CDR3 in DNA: TGCGCCAGCAGCCGCCAGGCGGGGCGGGAGACGGGCGAGCAGTACTTC.

CDR3 in DNA: TGTGCCACCAGCCCCGGGGGGGAGCGTGAAAAACTGTTTTTT. Translating gives CATSPGGEREKLFF. This chain joins TRBV15 and TRBJ1-4, with D possibly matching TRBD1 (5 bases). This CDR3 is 14 amino acids long. CDR1 and CDR2 (germline): LNHNV, YYDKDF (reference sequence). The V end was cut by 5 bases, the J end by 7 bases, with 14 bases between.

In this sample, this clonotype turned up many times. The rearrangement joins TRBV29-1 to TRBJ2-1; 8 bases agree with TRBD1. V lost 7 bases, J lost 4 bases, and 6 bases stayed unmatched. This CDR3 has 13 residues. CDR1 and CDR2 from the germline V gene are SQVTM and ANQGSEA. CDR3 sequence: CSGGDRTYNEQFF. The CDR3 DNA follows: TGCAGCGGGGGGGACAGGACATACAATGAGCAGTTCTTC.

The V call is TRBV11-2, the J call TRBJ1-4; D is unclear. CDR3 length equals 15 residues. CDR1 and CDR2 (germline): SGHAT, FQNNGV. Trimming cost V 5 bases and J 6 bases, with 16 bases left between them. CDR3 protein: CASSISWGGDEKLFF. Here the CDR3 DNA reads TGTGCCAGCAGCATCTCTTGGGGTGGAGATGAAAAACTGTTTTTT.

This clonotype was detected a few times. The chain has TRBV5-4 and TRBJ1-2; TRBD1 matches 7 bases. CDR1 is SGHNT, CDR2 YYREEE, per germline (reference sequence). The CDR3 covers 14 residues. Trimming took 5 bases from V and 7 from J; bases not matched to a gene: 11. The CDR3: CASRHTGEGSGYTF. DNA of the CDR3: TGTGCCAGCAGACATACAGGGGAGGGAAGTGGCTACACCTTC.

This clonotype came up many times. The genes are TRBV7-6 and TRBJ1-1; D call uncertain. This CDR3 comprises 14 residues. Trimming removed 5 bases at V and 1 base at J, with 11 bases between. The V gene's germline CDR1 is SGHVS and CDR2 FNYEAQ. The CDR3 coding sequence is TGTGCCAGCAGCCTAGGCAGACGGAACACTGAAGCTTTCTTT. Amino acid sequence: CASSLGRRNTEAFF.

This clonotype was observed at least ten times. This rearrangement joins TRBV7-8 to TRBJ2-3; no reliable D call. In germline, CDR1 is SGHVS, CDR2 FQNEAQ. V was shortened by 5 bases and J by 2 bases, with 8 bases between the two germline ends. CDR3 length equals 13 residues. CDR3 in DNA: TGTGCCAGCAGCCCCATAAACACAGATACGCAGTATTTT. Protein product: CASSPINTDTQYF.

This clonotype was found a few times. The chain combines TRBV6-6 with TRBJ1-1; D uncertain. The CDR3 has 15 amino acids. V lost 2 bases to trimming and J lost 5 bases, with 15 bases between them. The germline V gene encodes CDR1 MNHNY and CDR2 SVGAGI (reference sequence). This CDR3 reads CASSYPGWGGTEAFF. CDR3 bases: TGTGCCAGCAGTTACCCGGGGTGGGGAGGTACTGAAGCTTTCTTT.

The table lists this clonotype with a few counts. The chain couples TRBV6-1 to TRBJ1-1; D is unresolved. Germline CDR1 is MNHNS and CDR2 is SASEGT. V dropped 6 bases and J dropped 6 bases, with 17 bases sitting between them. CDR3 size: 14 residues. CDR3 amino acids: CASSWASVAAEAFF. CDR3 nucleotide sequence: TGTGCCAGCAGCTGGGCCAGCGTCGCCGCTGAAGCTTTCTTT.

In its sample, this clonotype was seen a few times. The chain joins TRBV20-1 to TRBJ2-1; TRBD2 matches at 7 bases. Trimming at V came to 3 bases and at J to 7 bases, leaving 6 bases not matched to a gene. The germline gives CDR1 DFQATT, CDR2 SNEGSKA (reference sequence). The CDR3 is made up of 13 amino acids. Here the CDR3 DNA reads TGCAGTGCTAGGGGGATCGGGAGGAATGAGCAGTTCTTC. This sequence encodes CSARGIGRNEQFF.

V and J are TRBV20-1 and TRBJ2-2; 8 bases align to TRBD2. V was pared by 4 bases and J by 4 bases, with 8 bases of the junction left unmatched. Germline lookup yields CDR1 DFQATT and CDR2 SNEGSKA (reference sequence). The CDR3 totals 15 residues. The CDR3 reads CSANGRGRFTGELFF. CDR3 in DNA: TGCAGTGCTAACGGGCGCGGGAGGTTCACCGGGGAGCTGTTTTTT.

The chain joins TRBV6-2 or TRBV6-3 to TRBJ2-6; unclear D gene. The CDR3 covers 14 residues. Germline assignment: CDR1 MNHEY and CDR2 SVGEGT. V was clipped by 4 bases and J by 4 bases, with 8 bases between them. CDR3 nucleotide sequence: TGTGCCAGCAGTTTTTTTACAGGGGCCAACGTCCTGACTTTC. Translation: CASSFFTGANVLTF.